Listed here are 25 T cell receptor beta chains from one sample, sequenced in a study of shared clonotypes between healthy human individuals. Assay: immunoSEQ multiplex PCR; the TCRdb copy retains only in-frame clones and omits some. The sample records more than 400,000 clones, approximately 94% being singletons. The material sequenced was naive CD4+ T cells sorted from blood. The subset denotes: CD45RA+ positively selected. The source of these receptors is a woman younger than 45 in good health.

This chain uses TRBV20-1 with TRBJ1-1, with D hard to call. Germline values: CDR1 DFQATT, CDR2 SNEGSKA (reference sequence). V gave up 6 bases and J gave up 4 bases, with 9 bases separating them. The CDR3 is made up of 11 amino acids. CDR3 protein: CSAAGGTEAFF. The DNA of the CDR3 is TGCAGTGCGGCTGGAGGCACTGAAGCTTTCTTT.

A remark on this clone: Different DNA sequences within this sample yield the same CDR3. This rearrangement joins TRBV5-1 to TRBJ1-5, with 10 bases matching TRBD1. This CDR3 is 14 amino acids long. Germline loops: CDR1 SGHRS, CDR2 YFSETQ. V lost 3 bases, J lost 5 bases, and 2 bases stayed unmatched. The CDR3 DNA is TGCGCCAGCAGCTCGACAGGGGGCGATCAGCCCCAGCATTTT. Protein: CASSSTGGDQPQHF.

The V and J genes are TRBV15 and TRBJ2-7, with a weak D call TRBD1 (6 bases). V was shortened by 7 bases and J by 2 bases, with 9 bases between the two germline ends. CDR3 length: 12 amino acids. From germline, CDR1 is LNHNV and CDR2 YYDKDF (reference sequence). CDR3 sequence reads: CATNQGTYEQYF. The CDR3 nucleotides read TGTGCCACCAATCAGGGGACCTACGAGCAGTACTTC.

The genes are TRBV19 and TRBJ1-2; possible D gene TRBD1, 5 bases. Between the trimmed V and J ends, which lost 7 bases and 8 bases, there was a span of 23 bases. Germline assignment: CDR1 LNHDA and CDR2 SQIVND (reference sequence). The CDR3 totals 15 residues. CDR3 sequence (DNA): TGTGCCAGTACCCTCTCGCGCGGCAGGGTTAGGGGCTACACCTTC. This gives the protein CASTLSRGRVRGYTF. The full variable domain, rest sourced from reference TRBV19 and TRBJ1-2, is DGGITQSPKYLFRKEGQNVTLSCEQNLNHDAMYWYRQDPGQGLRLIYYSQIVNDFQKGDIAEGYSVSREKKESFPLTVTSAQKNPTAFYLCASTLSRGRVRGYTFGSGTRLTVV.

The genes are TRBV19 and TRBJ2-1; TRBD2 agrees at 11 bases. This CDR3 has 16 residues. Germline CDR1 is LNHDA and CDR2 is SQIVND (reference sequence). The V and J ends lost 3 bases and 8 bases, in that order; junction bases with no gene match: 9. The DNA for the CDR3 is TGTGCCAGTAGTATTTGGGGACTAGCGGAGAGGGATGAGCAGTTCTTC. Translated: CASSIWGLAERDEQFF.

The chain joins TRBV6-1 to TRBJ1-3; D remains ambiguous. V was cut by 6 bases and J by 9 bases, with 9 bases left in between. Looked up from germline, CDR1 is MNHNS and CDR2 is SASEGT. The CDR3 consists of 11 residues. CDR3 in amino acids: CASRTPSTIYF. For the CDR3, the DNA is TGTGCCAGCAGGACACCGAGCACCATATATTTT.

The chain employs TRBV19 and TRBJ1-1, with 7 nucleotides matching TRBD1. Per the germline V gene, CDR1 is LNHDA and CDR2 is SQIVND (reference sequence). V dropped 7 bases and J dropped 1; count of bases not matched to a gene: 9. The CDR3 spans 15 residues. The CDR3 coding sequence is TGTGCCAGTAAGCCGGGACAGACCCAGAACACTGAAGCTTTCTTT. Its translation: CASKPGQTQNTEAFF. Combining the CDR3 with reference TRBV19 and TRBJ1-1 gives the whole variable domain DGGITQSPKYLFRKEGQNVTLSCEQNLNHDAMYWYRQDPGQGLRLIYYSQIVNDFQKGDIAEGYSVSREKKESFPLTVTSAQKNPTAFYLCASKPGQTQNTEAFFGQGTRLTVV.

The rearrangement uses TRBV10-3 and TRBJ1-5; D remains unclear. The CDR3 length is 12 residues. Per germline, CDR1 ENHRY and CDR2 SYGVKD. V was trimmed by 3 bases and J by 4 bases, leaving 4 bases between them. CDR3 sequence reads: CAISEGNQPQHF. CDR3 coding DNA: TGTGCCATCAGTGAAGGGAATCAGCCCCAGCATTTT.

The genes are TRBV29-1 and TRBJ1-1; unclear D gene. V was trimmed by 3 bases and J by 0 bases, leaving 8 bases between them. The CDR3 sequence is 13 residues long. The germline V gene encodes CDR1 SQVTM and CDR2 ANQGSEA. The CDR3 is CSVESQLNTEAFF. The CDR3 coding sequence is TGCAGCGTTGAGTCACAGTTGAACACTGAAGCTTTCTTT.

The V and J genes are TRBV6-1 and TRBJ1-4; tentative D call: TRBD1 (6 bases). This CDR3 has 13 residues. Per germline, CDR1 MNHNS and CDR2 SASEGT. The V end was cut by 7 bases, the J end by 2 bases, with 8 bases between. The CDR3 bases are TGTGCCAGCACAGGACAGACTAATGAAAAACTGTTTTTT. Translation gives CASTGQTNEKLFF.

The CDR3 loop reads CASSLSQGYGYTF. CDR3 coding DNA: TGTGCCAGCAGCTTAAGTCAGGGATATGGCTACACCTTC. The chain recombines TRBV5-8 with TRBJ1-2, with D possibly being TRBD1 (5 bases). The CDR3 totals 13 residues. Trimming stripped 2 bases from V and 5 bases from J, with 10 bases between. Germline V gives CDR1 SGHTS, CDR2 YDEGEE.

This sequence joins TRBV27 and TRBJ2-7; 7 positions match TRBD1. From germline, CDR1 is MNHEY and CDR2 SMNVEV (reference sequence). This CDR3 has 16 amino acids. The V segment lost 5 bases and the J segment 3 bases; nucleotides outside the gene matches: 13. CDR3 sequence (DNA): TGTGCCAGCAGTGACCGCCGGGACAGCCGAATCTACGAGCAGTACTTC. This gives the protein CASSDRRDSRIYEQYF.

The chain employs TRBV10-2 and TRBJ1-1, with D unresolved. The V end lost 3 bases, the J end lost 4 bases, and 15 bases lay between the germline ends. The germline V gene has CDR1 WSHSY and CDR2 SAAADI. This CDR3 region has 15 residues. The CDR3 loop is CASSEVAGRATEAFF. Written as DNA, the CDR3 is TGCGCCAGCAGTGAAGTGGCGGGGAGAGCCACTGAAGCTTTCTTT.

This clone was seen only a few times. The chain carries TRBV19 and TRBJ2-2; D gene ambiguous. The CDR3 length is 13 residues. V was pared by 10 bases and J by 6 bases, with 15 bases between. CDR1 is LNHDA and CDR2 is SQIVND in the germline V gene (reference sequence). CDR3 amino acids: CATQSRSAGELFF. In DNA, the CDR3 is TGTGCCACCCAAAGTAGATCCGCCGGGGAGCTGTTTTTT.

The chain carries TRBV4-1 and TRBJ2-3; 9 nucleotides agree with TRBD1. J gave up 6 bases and V 2 bases, and 9 bases lay outside the gene matches. In germline, CDR1 is MGHRA, CDR2 YSYEKL. This CDR3 is 16 amino acids long. In nucleotides, the CDR3 is TGCGCCAGCAGCCAAAGGACAGGGGCTTTTGTGGATACGCAGTATTTT. This sequence encodes CASSQRTGAFVDTQYF.

This rearrangement joins TRBV9 to TRBJ2-3, with TRBD2 matching 10 bases. Trimming took 4 bases from V and 2 from J; bases not matched to a gene: 4. Germline CDR1 and CDR2: SGDLS and YYNGEE. CDR3 length equals 15 residues. The CDR3 DNA is TGTGCCAGCAGCCCAGGACTAGCGGCCACAGATACGCAGTATTTT. It translates to CASSPGLAATDTQYF.

This chain joins TRBV5-1 and TRBJ2-2; maybe TRBD2 (5 bases). CDR3 length equals 16 residues. Germline CDR1 SGHRS, CDR2 YFSETQ. V lost 1 base to trimming and J lost 0 bases, with 10 bases between them. The CDR3: CASSLTTKPNTGELFF. The CDR3 DNA sequence: TGCGCCAGCAGCTTGACGACTAAACCGAACACCGGGGAGCTGTTTTTT.

V and J are TRBV19 and TRBJ2-2, with 12 bases matching TRBD1. The J segment lost 6 bases and the V segment lost 3 bases, leaving 8 bases of the junction unmatched. This CDR3 comprises 17 residues. Germline assignment: CDR1 LNHDA and CDR2 SQIVND (reference sequence). CDR3 nucleotides: TGTGCCAGTAGTATGAGTGAGGGACAGGGGGCGGCCGGGGAGCTGTTTTTT. Translation gives CASSMSEGQGAAGELFF. Drawing the rest from reference TRBV19 and TRBJ2-2, the complete variable domain is DGGITQSPKYLFRKEGQNVTLSCEQNLNHDAMYWYRQDPGQGLRLIYYSQIVNDFQKGDIAEGYSVSREKKESFPLTVTSAQKNPTAFYLCASSMSEGQGAAGELFFGEGSRLTVL.

This clone was detected only once. This chain links TRBV5-1 with TRBJ2-1; 9 bases fit TRBD1. The CDR3 is 16 residues long. V was clipped by 1 base and J by 7 bases; unmatched bases: 9. Germline loops: CDR1 SGHRS, CDR2 YFSETQ. The CDR3 DNA reads TGCGCCAGCAGCTTGACGCCGGGACAGGGAGTGAATGAGCAGTTCTTC. This translates into CASSLTPGQGVNEQFF.

The chain has TRBV9 and TRBJ2-7, with D maybe TRBD2 (7 bases). V lost 2 bases, J lost 5 bases, and 17 bases lay in between. Germline CDR1 and CDR2: SGDLS and YYNGEE. CDR3 length: 15 amino acids. The CDR3: CASSVGGTRVDEQYF. CDR3 sequence (DNA): TGTGCCAGCAGCGTGGGGGGGACACGCGTGGACGAGCAGTACTTC.

The sample holds a few counts of this clone. The genes are TRBV7-8 and TRBJ1-5; D not resolved. The V end was cut by 7 bases, the J end by 7 bases, with 14 bases between. This CDR3 is 13 amino acids long. Germline CDR1 reads SGHVS; CDR2 reads FQNEAQ. CDR3 sequence: CASTPGPGQPQHF. The CDR3 nucleotides read TGTGCCAGCACCCCCGGCCCGGGACAGCCCCAGCATTTT. The full variable domain, with the rest looked up from reference TRBV7-8 and TRBJ1-5, is GAGVSQSPRYKVAKRGQDVALRCDPISGHVSLFWYQQALGQGPEFLTYFQNEAQLDKSGLPSDRFFAERPEGSVSTLKIQRTQQEDSAVYLCASTPGPGQPQHFGDGTRLSIL.

The gene calls are TRBV28 and TRBJ2-7; the D gene is possibly TRBD2 (7 bases). Germline values: CDR1 MDHEN, CDR2 SYDVKM. V was shortened by 10 bases and J by 6 bases, with 16 bases between the two germline ends. The CDR3 is 12 amino acids. CDR3 sequence: CATQWGGLEQYF. DNA for the CDR3: TGTGCCACCCAATGGGGGGGCCTCGAGCAGTACTTC.

The genes are TRBV7-2 and TRBJ1-5, with D hard to call. The CDR3 has 14 residues. Germline V gene lookup returns CDR1 SGHTA and CDR2 FQGNSA. V lost 7 bases and J 0 bases, leaving 10 bases between the germline ends. Here the CDR3 DNA reads TGTGCCAGCACCCGCTACGGTAGCAATCAGCCCCAGCATTTT. Residues: CASTRYGSNQPQHF.

The J gene is TRBJ2-2, the V gene TRBV5-1; unclear D gene. The germline V and J ends were trimmed by 5 bases and 4 bases, with 15 bases remaining between them. CDR3 length equals 15 residues. Per germline, CDR1 SGHRS and CDR2 YFSETQ. The CDR3 here is CASSPGRTFTGELFF. The CDR3 nucleotides are TGCGCCAGCAGTCCCGGACGGACGTTCACCGGGGAGCTGTTTTTT.

The rearrangement joins TRBV5-5 to TRBJ1-1; 7 nucleotides agree with TRBD1. This CDR3 has 13 residues. Germline-derived CDR1 and CDR2 are SGHKS and YYEKEE (reference sequence). The V segment lost 5 bases and the J segment 4 bases; nucleotides outside the gene matches: 5. This CDR3 is CASRYTGATEAFF. The CDR3 nucleotides read TGTGCCAGCAGGTATACAGGGGCCACTGAAGCTTTCTTT.